The clone carrying this T cell receptor beta chain was seen just once. This specimen comes from a study of blood T cell repertoires in COVID-19. Study background: Samples taken during acute and convalescent COVID-19 were collected in the United States, Italy and Spain.

Losses at the gene ends were 7 bases for V and 7 bases for J; bases not matched to a gene: 4. CDR1 is LNHDA and CDR2 is SQIVND in the germline V gene (reference sequence). The CDR3 covers 13 residues. Under the authors' procedure: Reference gene primers were amplified, and this amplification served to estimate nucleated cell counts. Profiling relied on immunoSEQ multiplex PCR, and the TCRdb table lists in-frame clones only, not all of them. Clone size and V and J calls were adopted from that table, with D and trimming inferred from the DNA. The sample has about 150,000 clones, roughly 88% seen once. Cohort 3 recovery required two negative PCRs, clearance, or symptom resolution.

The J gene is TRBJ1-6, the V gene TRBV19, with 7 nucleotides matching TRBD1. The receptor's source is a man in his fifties or sixties who had recovered from COVID-19. Specimen: PBMCs or T cells enriched from blood (not recorded which). This CDR3 reads CASTDRENSPLHF. Here the CDR3 DNA reads TGTGCCAGTACCGACAGGGAGAATTCACCCCTCCACTTT.